This TCR beta chain stems from a study of regulatory T cells in long-lasting Graves disease. Assembly of TCR beta libraries relied on iRepertoire HTBI primers together with Arm-PCR of CDR3 regions. TCRdb re-called the multiplex PCR reads with MiXCR, one entry per CDR3 protein. The sample lists 550,000 to 650,000 distinct CDR3 sequences, 15% to 20% occurring once. The time point here: newly diagnosed GD, antithyroid drugs for less than 3 months. PBMCs provided the RNA from which the TCR library was made. This clonotype was picked up many times. The V and J ends lost 9 bases and 3 bases, in that order; junction bases with no gene match: 7. CDR3 length: 14 amino acids. The sample was also linked to a second study, of T cells in Graves' hyperthyroidism and ophthalmopathy.

Source: peripheral blood mononuclear cells (PBMCs), taken at new diagnosis, from a patient treated with antithyroid drugs. This clonotype originated in a man aged 18 to 29 with Graves disease. V is TRBV12-3 or TRBV12-4 and J is TRBJ2-3, with 9 bases identical to TRBD1. CDR3 loop: CASVTGGRTDTQYF. The CDR3 DNA reads as TGTGCCAGTGTAACAGGGGGCAGGACAGATACGCAGTATTTT.